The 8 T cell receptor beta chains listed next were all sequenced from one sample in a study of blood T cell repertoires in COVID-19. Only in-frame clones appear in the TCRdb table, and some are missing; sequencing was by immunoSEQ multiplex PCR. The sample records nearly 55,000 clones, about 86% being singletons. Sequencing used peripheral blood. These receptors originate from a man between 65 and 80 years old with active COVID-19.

The CDR3 sequence: CASSSRGVVNTEAFF. The CDR3 nucleotides read TGTGCCAGTAGTAGTCGGGGGGTGGTGAACACTGAAGCTTTCTTT. J is TRBJ1-1 and V is TRBV19; the D gene is possibly TRBD1 (5 bases). This CDR3 spans 15 amino acids. Germline CDR1 reads LNHDA; CDR2 reads SQIVND (reference sequence). Trimming removed 4 bases from V and 0 bases from J, with 12 bases in between.

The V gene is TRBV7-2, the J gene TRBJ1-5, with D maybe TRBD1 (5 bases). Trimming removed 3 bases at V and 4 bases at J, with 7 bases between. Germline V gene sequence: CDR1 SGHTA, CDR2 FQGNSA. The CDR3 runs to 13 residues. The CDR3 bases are TGTGCCAGCAGCTTCGACAGAAATCAGCCCCAGCATTTT. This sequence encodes CASSFDRNQPQHF.

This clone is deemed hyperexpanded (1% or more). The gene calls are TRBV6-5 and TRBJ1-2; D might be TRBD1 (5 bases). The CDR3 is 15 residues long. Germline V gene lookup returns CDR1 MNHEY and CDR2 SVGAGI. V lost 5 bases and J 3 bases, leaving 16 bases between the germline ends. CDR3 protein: CASSPATGTHYGYTF. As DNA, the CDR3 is TGTGCCAGCAGTCCCGCTACCGGGACTCACTATGGCTACACCTTC.

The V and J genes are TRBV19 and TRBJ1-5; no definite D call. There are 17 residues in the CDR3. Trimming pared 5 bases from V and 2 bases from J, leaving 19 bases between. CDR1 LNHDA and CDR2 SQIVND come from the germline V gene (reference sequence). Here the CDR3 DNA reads TGTGCCAGTAGTCCTCCGGGTCCAAGCTCTGGCAATCAGCCCCAGCATTTT. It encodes CASSPPGPSSGNQPQHF.

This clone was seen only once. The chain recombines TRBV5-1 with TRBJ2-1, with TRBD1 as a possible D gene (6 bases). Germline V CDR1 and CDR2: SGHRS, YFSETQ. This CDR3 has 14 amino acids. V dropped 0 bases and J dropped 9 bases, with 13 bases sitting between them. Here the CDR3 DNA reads TGCGCCAGCAGCTTGGACAGGGTTGAAGGTGAGCAGTTCTTC. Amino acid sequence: CASSLDRVEGEQFF.

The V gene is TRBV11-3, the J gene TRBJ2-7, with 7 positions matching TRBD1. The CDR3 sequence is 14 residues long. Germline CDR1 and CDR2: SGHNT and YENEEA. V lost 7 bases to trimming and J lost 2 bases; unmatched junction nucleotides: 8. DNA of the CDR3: TGTGCCAGCACCCCCCGGGACAGTACCTACGAGCAGTACTTC. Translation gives CASTPRDSTYEQYF.

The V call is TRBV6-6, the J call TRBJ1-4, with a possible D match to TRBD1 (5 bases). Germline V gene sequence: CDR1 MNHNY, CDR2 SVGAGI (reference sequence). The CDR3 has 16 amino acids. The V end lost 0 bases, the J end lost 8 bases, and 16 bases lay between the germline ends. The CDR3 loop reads CASSYSRGTPHEKLFF. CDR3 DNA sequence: TGTGCCAGCAGTTACTCTCGGGGGACCCCTCACGAAAAACTGTTTTTT.

This chain's CDR3 is CASSQEGAGYSGDTQYF. DNA for the CDR3: TGCGCCAGCAGCCAAGAGGGAGCGGGGTACTCGGGGGATACGCAGTATTTT. The gene calls are TRBV4-3 and TRBJ2-3; 7 bases fit TRBD2. With V trimmed by 0 bases and J by 6 bases, 12 bases remained unmatched. The length of the CDR3 is 17 residues. Germline CDR1 and CDR2: LGHNA and YSLEER.